These 25 T cell receptor beta chains were all obtained from the same sample, sequenced in a study of blood T cell repertoires in COVID-19. TCRdb's copy holds only in-frame clones and misses some; the assay was immunoSEQ multiplex PCR. Here the sample spans about 250,000 clones, more than 65% being singletons. The sequenced material came from peripheral blood. The source is a person aged 70 to 85 with COVID-19, enrolled during active disease.

This chain uses TRBV9 with TRBJ2-1; TRBD2 is a possible D gene (5 bases). CDR3 length equals 15 residues. V dropped 1 base and J dropped 6 bases, with 14 bases sitting between them. Germline CDR1 is SGDLS and CDR2 is YYNGEE. The CDR3 is CASSVNGDATNEQFF. In nucleotides, the CDR3 is TGTGCCAGCAGCGTAAACGGGGATGCTACCAATGAGCAGTTCTTC.

The chain employs TRBV29-1 and TRBJ2-3; 10 positions match TRBD1. The junction had 8 bases not matched to a gene; V was cut back by 5 bases and J by 3 bases. Germline V lookup: CDR1 SQVTM, CDR2 ANQGSEA. This CDR3 is built from 15 residues. CDR3 region: CSVFSGQGVTDTQYF. Here the CDR3 DNA reads TGCAGCGTTTTCTCTGGACAGGGGGTTACAGATACGCAGTATTTT.

V gene TRBV29-1 combines with J gene TRBJ2-2; D gene unclear. Germline lookup yields CDR1 SQVTM and CDR2 ANQGSEA. The CDR3 has 11 amino acids. V lost 6 bases and J 6 bases, leaving 8 bases between the germline ends. The CDR3 here is CSVRSAGELFF. As DNA, the CDR3 is TGCAGCGTAAGATCGGCCGGGGAGCTGTTTTTT.

The rearrangement uses TRBV10-3 and TRBJ2-3; the match to TRBD1 covers 7 bases. CDR1 and CDR2 from the germline V gene are ENHRY and SYGVKD. There are 17 residues in the CDR3. With V trimmed by 10 bases and J by 0 bases, 16 bases remained unmatched. The CDR3 DNA follows: TGTGCCAGCTTGCCGGGACAGATTCACACTAGCACAGATACGCAGTATTTT. This encodes CASLPGQIHTSTDTQYF.

This clone was seen only once. The gene calls are TRBV15 and TRBJ2-7; perhaps TRBD1 as D (6 bases). The germline CDR1 and CDR2 sequences are LNHNV and YYDKDF (reference sequence). This CDR3 contains 13 residues. Trimming pared 0 bases from V and 6 bases from J, leaving 9 bases between. The CDR3: CATSRDYRAEQYF. DNA for the CDR3: TGTGCCACCAGCAGAGACTACAGGGCCGAGCAGTACTTC. The full variable domain, its missing parts supplied by reference TRBV15 and TRBJ2-7, is DAMVIQNPRYQVTQFGKPVTLSCSQTLNHNVMYWYQQKSSQAPKLLFHYYDKDFNNEADTPDNFQSRRPNTSFCFLDIRSPGLGDTAMYLCATSRDYRAEQYFGPGTRLTVT.

The rearrangement uses TRBV5-1 and TRBJ2-3, with D tentatively TRBD1 (6 bases). V shed 1 base and J shed 5 bases, with 14 bases lying between them. Germline CDR1 is SGHRS and CDR2 is YFSETQ. This CDR3 region has 15 residues. In nucleotides, the CDR3 is TGCGCCAGCAGCTTGTCCCAACCAGGGGTAGATACGCAGTATTTT. This encodes CASSLSQPGVDTQYF.

The rearrangement links TRBV7-9 to TRBJ2-5; the D gene is possibly TRBD1 (5 bases). CDR1 SEHNR and CDR2 FQNEAQ come from the germline V gene (reference sequence). CDR3 length: 15 residues. The germline V and J ends were trimmed by 5 bases and 3 bases, with 16 bases remaining between them. The CDR3 region has the DNA TGTGCCAGCAGCCGTAGGGTCGGCAGGGAAGAGACCCAGTACTTC. This codes for CASSRRVGREETQYF.

The gene calls are TRBV7-2 and TRBJ2-5, with D possibly matching TRBD1 (5 bases). Germline values: CDR1 SGHTA, CDR2 FQGNSA. This CDR3 spans 17 amino acids. V dropped 6 bases and J dropped 5 bases, with 25 bases sitting between them. In DNA form, the CDR3 reads TGTGCCAGCAGTGTACGGTCGTTGGGGTTTGGGGCGGAGACCCAGTACTTC. This sequence encodes CASSVRSLGFGAETQYF.

The chain joins TRBV15 to TRBJ2-7; 8 positions agree with TRBD2. This CDR3 contains 16 residues. The V gene end was trimmed by 4 bases and the J gene end by 6 bases; junction bases not matched to a gene: 14. CDR1 is LNHNV, CDR2 YYDKDF, per germline (reference sequence). The CDR3 DNA reads TGTGCCACCAGCACCCCCTCTGGTAGCGGGATGGGCGAGCAGTACTTC. Amino acid sequence: CATSTPSGSGMGEQYF. Full variable domain (outside the CDR3, taken from reference TRBV15 and TRBJ2-7): DAMVIQNPRYQVTQFGKPVTLSCSQTLNHNVMYWYQQKSSQAPKLLFHYYDKDFNNEADTPDNFQSRRPNTSFCFLDIRSPGLGDTAMYLCATSTPSGSGMGEQYFGPGTRLTVT.

The chain has TRBV5-4 and TRBJ2-5, with TRBD2 identical over 12 bases. The germline CDR1 and CDR2 sequences are SGHNT and YYREEE (reference sequence). The CDR3 has 15 residues. Trimming took 4 bases from V and 5 from J; bases not matched to a gene: 6. CDR3 coding DNA: TGTGCCAGCAGCCCGACTAGCGGGAGAGATGAGACCCAGTACTTC. Translated: CASSPTSGRDETQYF.

This rearrangement joins TRBV12-3 or TRBV12-4 to TRBJ2-7; D not certain. The CDR3 extends over 13 amino acids. Deletions cut 5 bases from V and 4 bases from J, with 12 bases between. CDR3 amino acids: CASSPNSFYEQYF. The CDR3 DNA follows: TGTGCCAGCAGTCCTAACTCGTTTTACGAGCAGTACTTC.

The gene calls are TRBV7-3 and TRBJ1-1, with D possibly being TRBD1 (5 bases). The length of the CDR3 is 14 residues. Germline lookup yields CDR1 SGHTA and CDR2 FQGTGA. Trimming left V 4 bases short and J 10 bases short, with 19 bases between. Here the CDR3 reads CASSSSGIRGRAFF. The CDR3 nucleotides read TGTGCCAGCAGCTCCTCCGGGATTCGGGGGAGAGCTTTCTTT.

The V and J genes are TRBV5-5 and TRBJ1-3, with D maybe TRBD1 (5 bases). Germline CDR1 reads SGHKS; CDR2 reads YYEKEE (reference sequence). V was clipped by 7 bases and J by 0 bases, with 20 bases between them. The CDR3 length is 17 residues. CDR3 DNA sequence: TGTGCCAGCGGATTATTAGGGGACGGGAGCTCTGGAAACACCATATATTTT. It translates to CASGLLGDGSSGNTIYF.

A single count supports this clone. The chain joins TRBV3-1 (or the pseudogene TRBV3-2) to TRBJ1-6, with D possibly matching TRBD1 (6 bases). V was clipped by 4 bases and J by 7 bases, with 11 bases between them. The germline CDR1 and CDR2 sequences are LGHDT and YNNKEL (reference sequence). There are 14 residues in the CDR3. The CDR3 loop is CASSRNRANSPLHF. The CDR3 DNA reads TGTGCCAGCAGCCGTAACAGGGCCAATTCACCCCTCCACTTT.

The genes are TRBV28 and TRBJ1-4; 9 nucleotides line up with TRBD1. Trimming removed 4 bases from V and 7 bases from J; junction bases left unmatched: 7. The CDR3 is 15 amino acids. CDR1 is MDHEN, CDR2 SYDVKM, per germline. CDR3 DNA sequence: TGTGCCAGCAGTTCCTTGACAGGGGGACTTGAAAAACTGTTTTTT. It codes for CASSSLTGGLEKLFF.

The chain has TRBV11-3 and TRBJ2-7; possible D gene TRBD2, 6 bases. This CDR3 is built from 13 residues. Per the germline V gene, CDR1 is SGHNT and CDR2 is YENEEA. The V end lost 5 bases, the J end lost 0 bases, and 8 bases lay between the germline ends. The CDR3 nucleotides read TGTGCCAGCAGCCGCGGGGACTCCTACGAGCAGTACTTC. Protein product: CASSRGDSYEQYF.

The chain couples TRBV5-1 to TRBJ2-3; 8 bases are a match to TRBD1. This CDR3 comprises 16 residues. V dropped 4 bases and J dropped 2; count of bases not matched to a gene: 9. Germline V gene sequence: CDR1 SGHRS, CDR2 YFSETQ. The DNA for the CDR3 is TGCGCCAGCAGCCTGGGGGACAGGCGATTCACAGATACGCAGTATTTT. This sequence encodes CASSLGDRRFTDTQYF. Full variable domain (rest looked up from reference TRBV5-1 and TRBJ2-3): KAGVTQTPRYLIKTRGQQVTLSCSPISGHRSVSWYQQTPGQGLQFLFEYFSETQRNKGNFPGRFSGRQFSNSRSEMNVSTLELGDSALYLCASSLGDRRFTDTQYFGPGTRLTVL.

The genes are TRBV12-3 or TRBV12-4 and TRBJ1-1; no firm D call. V was shortened by 3 bases and J by 5 bases, with 7 bases between the two germline ends. The CDR3 is 12 residues long. The CDR3 DNA follows: TGTGCCAGCAGTTTGATGGAGACTGAAGCTTTCTTT. Amino acids: CASSLMETEAFF.

This sequence joins TRBV7-9 and TRBJ2-2; D gene ambiguous. This CDR3 is 12 amino acids long. The germline V gene encodes CDR1 SEHNR and CDR2 FQNEAQ (reference sequence). The V and J ends lost 6 bases and 1 base respectively, with 3 bases between them. In DNA form, the CDR3 reads TGTGCCAGCAGACAGAACACCGGGGAGCTGTTTTTT. It translates to CASRQNTGELFF. Together with reference TRBV7-9 and TRBJ2-2, the CDR3 gives the full variable domain: DTGVSQNPRHKITKRGQNVTFRCDPISEHNRLYWYRQTLGQGPEFLTYFQNEAQLEKSRLLSDRFSAERPKGSFSTLEIQRTEQGDSAMYLCASRQNTGELFFGEGSRLTVL.

The chain is built from TRBV14 and TRBJ2-3; tentative D call: TRBD2 (5 bases). This CDR3 has 12 amino acids. Per germline, CDR1 SGHDN and CDR2 FVKESK. The ends were cut back, 4 bases at V and 6 bases at J, with 8 bases in the middle. CDR3 protein: CASSLWEDTQYF. The CDR3 DNA follows: TGTGCCAGCAGCCTATGGGAGGATACGCAGTATTTT.

The chain joins TRBV5-4 to TRBJ2-2, with 11 bases aligning to TRBD2. The CDR3 is 16 residues long. The junction had 6 bases not matched to a gene; V was cut back by 4 bases and J by 4 bases. The germline gives CDR1 SGHNT, CDR2 YYREEE (reference sequence). Written as DNA, the CDR3 is TGTGCCAGCAGCCCGGGACTAGCGGTGCCCACCGGGGAGCTGTTTTTT. Its protein product is CASSPGLAVPTGELFF.

The sample holds one count of this clone. This rearrangement joins TRBV7-2 to TRBJ1-5; D is unresolved. Germline CDR1 and CDR2: SGHTA and FQGNSA. This CDR3 contains 13 residues. Trimming left V 5 bases short and J 6 bases short, with 11 bases between. This CDR3 is CASSTYGFQPQHF. The CDR3 DNA reads as TGTGCCAGCAGCACCTATGGTTTTCAGCCCCAGCATTTT.

V and J are TRBV11-2 and TRBJ2-4; possibly TRBD2 for D (5 bases). The germline gives CDR1 SGHAT, CDR2 FQNNGV. The V gene lost 5 bases and the J gene lost 9 bases, with 11 bases spanning the gap. CDR3 size: 12 residues. The CDR3 DNA follows: TGTGCCAGCAGCGACGGAGGCAGCATTCAGTACTTC. It translates to CASSDGGSIQYF.

The V and J genes are TRBV28 and TRBJ1-2; possible D gene TRBD1, 5 bases. The CDR3 length is 11 residues. The germline CDR1 and CDR2 sequences are MDHEN and SYDVKM. The CDR3 reads CAAGQNYGYTF. CDR3 coding DNA: TGTGCAGCAGGGCAGAACTATGGCTACACCTTC.

The chain recombines TRBV28 with TRBJ2-3; a possible D gene is TRBD2 (6 bases). CDR3 size: 17 residues. The V gene lost 1 base and the J gene lost 6 bases, with 20 bases spanning the gap. Germline values: CDR1 MDHEN, CDR2 SYDVKM. The CDR3 region has the DNA TGTGCCAGCAGTTTATCTTCGGACTACGAATTTTCTGATACGCAGTATTTT. It codes for CASSLSSDYEFSDTQYF.